This T cell receptor beta chain was captured in a study of long-term antiretroviral therapy in people with HIV. Running of the v3.0 immunoSEQ assay took place at survey level. Here immunoSEQ multiplex PCR was the method, and the copy in TCRdb shows in-frame clones only, minus some. The table lists about 14,000 clones, 80% to 90% of them singletons. Each specimen consisted of about 0.9-11 million cryopreserved PBMC prior to extraction of DNA. This clone has a single count. The trim removed 3 bases at V and 8 bases at J, leaving 9 bases unmatched. Germline values: CDR1 SGHDN, CDR2 FVKESK. The CDR3 has 17 amino acids.

The chain couples TRBV14 to TRBJ2-1, with 14 bases aligning to TRBD2. This sequence originates from a man aged 25 to 40 with HIV. The sample in question was unsorted PBMCs, obtained 0.4 years after starting antiretroviral therapy. The DNA of the CDR3 is TGTGCCAGCAGCCACCGACTAGCGGGGGGGCCTCCCCATGAGCAGTTCTTC. Translating it yields CASSHRLAGGPPHEQFF.